These 13 T cell receptor beta chains were all obtained from the same sample, sequenced in a study of T cell repertoires in cytomegalovirus infection. These receptors have no known antigen. From the reads, TCRdb called clonotypes with MiXCR, one entry per CDR3 protein. The profile shows approximately 910,000 distinct CDR3 sequences, 25% to 40% of them singletons. This specimen consisted of cultured CD8+ T cells from PBMCs, obtained from culture after CMV antigen stimulation. Receptor source: a human donor in good health (CMV status not recorded). Some clones in this sample may be carry-over from other donors' samples.

The gene calls are TRBV28 and TRBJ1-5; the match to TRBD1 covers 8 bases. CDR1 is MDHEN and CDR2 is SYDVKM in the germline V gene. V gave up 6 bases and J gave up 3 bases; unmatched junction bases: 13. CDR3 length: 17 residues. Here the CDR3 reads CASSTNDRGSHNQPQHF. The CDR3 bases are TGTGCCAGCAGCACTAATGACAGGGGCTCCCACAATCAGCCCCAGCATTTT.

This clonotype was observed a few times. The gene calls are TRBV6-1 and TRBJ1-5; D remains unclear. This CDR3 contains 12 residues. Trimming cost V 6 bases and J 6 bases, with 9 bases left between them. The germline gives CDR1 MNHNS, CDR2 SASEGT. The CDR3 region is CASSWMGQPQHF. DNA for the CDR3: TGTGCCAGCAGCTGGATGGGTCAGCCCCAGCATTTT.

This clonotype occurred a few times. CDR3 DNA sequence: TGTGCCAGCAGCCAGCCCACAGGACTAGCGTTAGATACGCAGTATTTT. This codes for CASSQPTGLALDTQYF. V usage is TRBV4-2 and J usage is TRBJ2-3, with TRBD2 matching 9 bases. This CDR3 has 16 residues. Unmatched junction bases numbered 9, after V lost 3 bases and J lost 5 bases. Looked up from germline, CDR1 is LGHNA and CDR2 is YNFKEQ.

V is TRBV27 and J is TRBJ1-5; 7 positions match TRBD1. J lost 1 base, V lost 5 bases, and 14 bases had no gene match. CDR1 MNHEY and CDR2 SMNVEV come from the germline V gene (reference sequence). There are 18 residues in the CDR3. The CDR3 DNA follows: TGTGCCAGCAGTCCCAGACAGGGAGGTGGGGAAAGCAATCAGCCCCAGCATTTT. As protein: CASSPRQGGGESNQPQHF.

The chain uses TRBV6-2 or TRBV6-3 and TRBJ2-5; 7 nucleotides line up with TRBD2. CDR3 length equals 16 residues. Unmatched junction bases numbered 7, after V lost 0 bases and J lost 3 bases. The V gene's germline CDR1 is MNHEY and CDR2 SVGEGT. CDR3 sequence reads: CASSYSSRLAKETQYF. For the CDR3, the DNA is TGTGCCAGCAGTTACTCGAGTCGACTAGCCAAAGAGACCCAGTACTTC.

There are many counts of this clonotype. The chain links TRBV7-8 to TRBJ1-1; 11 bases line up with TRBD1. Germline CDR1 SGHVS, CDR2 FQNEAQ. The CDR3 length is 16 residues. Trimming at V came to 5 bases and at J to 6 bases, leaving 11 bases not matched to a gene. CDR3 region: CASSPRDRGYKAEAFF. Here the CDR3 DNA reads TGTGCCAGCAGCCCCCGGGACAGGGGGTATAAGGCTGAAGCTTTCTTT.

This clonotype was counted between two and nine times. The chain has TRBV7-9 and TRBJ1-1; 7 bases agree with TRBD1. CDR3 length: 16 amino acids. The germline CDR1 and CDR2 sequences are SEHNR and FQNEAQ (reference sequence). V was clipped by 5 bases and J by 2 bases; unmatched bases: 11. The CDR3 sequence is CASSPREGQHNTEAFF. The CDR3 nucleotides read TGTGCCAGCAGCCCCCGAGAGGGACAGCACAACACTGAAGCTTTCTTT. Full variable domain (rest looked up from reference TRBV7-9 and TRBJ1-1): DTGVSQNPRHKITKRGQNVTFRCDPISEHNRLYWYRQTLGQGPEFLTYFQNEAQLEKSRLLSDRFSAERPKGSFSTLEIQRTEQGDSAMYLCASSPREGQHNTEAFFGQGTRLTVV.

This clonotype was picked up a small number of times. This chain connects TRBV19 to TRBJ2-7; D not certain. The CDR3 extends over 14 amino acids. The V end was cut by 5 bases, the J end by 7 bases, with 18 bases between. CDR1 is LNHDA and CDR2 is SQIVND in the germline V gene (reference sequence). This CDR3 is CASSFSEAPREQYF. The CDR3 region has the DNA TGTGCCAGTAGTTTCTCAGAGGCCCCCAGGGAGCAGTACTTC.

This chain connects TRBV6-1 to TRBJ2-2, with 7 bases lining up with TRBD1. The CDR3 loop spans 15 amino acids. Trimming took 0 bases from V and 5 from J; bases not matched to a gene: 3. CDR1 and CDR2 from the germline V gene are MNHNS and SASEGT. The DNA for the CDR3 is TGTGCCAGCAGTGAAGCAGGGGGCGATACCGGGGAGCTGTTTTTT. Protein sequence: CASSEAGGDTGELFF.

This clonotype came up many times. The J gene is TRBJ1-1, the V gene TRBV7-6; tentatively, D is TRBD1 (5 bases). Trimming pared 7 bases from V and 4 bases from J, leaving 16 bases between. The germline V gene has CDR1 SGHVS and CDR2 FNYEAQ. CDR3 size: 14 residues. The CDR3: CASIQGPLATEAFF. Here the CDR3 DNA reads TGTGCCAGCATCCAGGGTCCGTTGGCCACTGAAGCTTTCTTT. Combining the CDR3 with reference TRBV7-6 and TRBJ1-1 gives the whole variable domain GAGVSQSPRYKVTKRGQDVALRCDPISGHVSLYWYRQALGQGPEFLTYFNYEAQQDKSGLPNDRFSAERPEGSISTLTIQRTEQRDSAMYRCASIQGPLATEAFFGQGTRLTVV.

In its sample, this clonotype was seen a few times. The chain recombines TRBV6-5 with TRBJ1-1; D call uncertain. V was trimmed by 2 bases and J by 7 bases, leaving 5 bases between them. The germline V gene has CDR1 MNHEY and CDR2 SVGAGI. The CDR3 consists of 11 residues. DNA for the CDR3: TGTGCCAGCAGTTACGGCGTTGAAGCTTTCTTT. As protein: CASSYGVEAFF.

This sequence joins TRBV23-1 and TRBJ2-7; 8 bases fit TRBD1. TRBV23-1 carries the ORF label, with uncertain function. There are 16 residues in the CDR3. After removal of 3 bases from V and 0 bases from J, the junction contained 7 bases not matched to a gene. CDR3 DNA sequence: TGCGCCAGCAGTCAGAAGGACAGGGTAAGCTCCTACGAGCAGTACTTC. As protein: CASSQKDRVSSYEQYF.

The chain carries TRBV6-6 and TRBJ2-1, with 10 bases that match TRBD2. CDR1 and CDR2 from the germline V gene are MNHNY and SVGAGI (reference sequence). This CDR3 spans 13 amino acids. The V segment lost 10 bases and the J segment 10 bases; nucleotides outside the gene matches: 10. CDR3 bases: TGTGCCACTCAGCGGGGGGGCCTTGAAGAGCAGTTCTTC. It codes for CATQRGGLEEQFF.